A single TCR beta chain is shown here with its context. Its antigen remains unidentified. No much larger clone exists at a distance of one base, and base qualities are not known. This entry belongs to a study of T cells in tuberculosis listed by TCRdb under 2018. About the full investigation: In the study, CD1B tetramers and high-throughput TCR immunosequencing were combined to characterize T cells specific for the mycobacterial lipid antigen glucose monomycolate (GMM). In a South African clinical cohort, IGRA-negative adolescents, IGRA-positive adolescents with latent tuberculosis and adults with active tuberculosis were compared, with under 13 people in each group.

TCR libraries were generated with the immunoSEQ multiplex PCR assay, using TCR-beta and/or TCR-alpha/delta assays for each sample. Amplified TCR libraries were sequenced on the Illumina high-throughput platform. In the source study's methods: Clustering and dimensionality reduction were performed using pairwise TCRdist distances among GMM-specific receptors from ex vivo sorted or in vitro expanded T cells. Each clinical repertoire was scored by mean NN-distance, the average TCRdist to the nearest 10% of tetramer-positive reference sequences. GEM TCR motif frequency was calculated as the fraction of unique TCRs that matched known GEM sequences in V/J usage and CDR3 length. Active tuberculosis was classified by linear discriminant analysis with leave-one-out cross-validation, implemented in scikit-learn. TCRdb's version of the immuneACCESS table is confined to in-frame rearrangements and falls short of the full clone set. An unresolved V gene accounts for under half of the shortfall where checked; the remainder is of unknown origin. For V, J and clone size, that table is used; D and trimming come from the DNA. Here the sample has 20,000 to 25,000 clones; 75% to 90% occur a single time. Roughly 15% of the sample comes from the top ten.

Looking up the germline V gene (reference sequence) yields CDR1 SGHNT and CDR2 YYREEE. The CDR3 contains 13 residues, cysteine and phenylalanine counted. Only CDR3 DNA is held: 39 bases, read in frame from base 1. V is pruned by 3 bases and J by 5 bases, leaving 4 bases of the junction without a gene match. At study entry, a tuberculin skin test and the QuantiFERON-TB GOLD In-Tube IGRA were used to screen adolescents for latent tuberculosis infection. Unsorted cryopreserved PBMC were immunosequenced, covering on average about 100,000 T cells per clinical donor. Eleven high schools in the Worcester region of the Western Cape, South Africa, served as enrollment sites for adolescents aged 12 to 18 years. About 10 M. tuberculosis-infected and roughly 10 uninfected adolescents were selected with matching for age and sex. For the adolescents, PBMC were isolated by density centrifugation from freshly drawn heparinized blood and then cryopreserved.

The research as a whole found: Clinical samples were selected based on the availability of cryopreserved specimens, with adults included as active tuberculosis cases and adolescents included as controls. A classifier using the diverse GMM-specific repertoire reached roughly 90% accuracy (AUROC around 0.9), compared with approximately 70% accuracy using GEM motif frequencies. The smaller NN-distances were partly driven by shorter CDR3-alpha lengths in active tuberculosis patients, and the difference for TCR-beta did not reach statistical significance. Compared with IGRA-negative controls, TCR-alpha repertoires from active tuberculosis had smaller mean NN-distances to GMM-specific TCRs, which suggests that these TCRs underwent clonal expansion.

This receptor was taken from a donor aged 5 to 30 with latent tuberculosis or without tuberculosis infection. The V and J genes are TRBV5-4 and TRBJ2-5, and 7 junctional nucleotides match TRBD1. Input material: PBMCs. At the DNA level, the sequence is TGTGCCAGCAGCTCAACAGGGGATGAGACCCAGTACTTC. Its amino acids are CASSSTGDETQYF.